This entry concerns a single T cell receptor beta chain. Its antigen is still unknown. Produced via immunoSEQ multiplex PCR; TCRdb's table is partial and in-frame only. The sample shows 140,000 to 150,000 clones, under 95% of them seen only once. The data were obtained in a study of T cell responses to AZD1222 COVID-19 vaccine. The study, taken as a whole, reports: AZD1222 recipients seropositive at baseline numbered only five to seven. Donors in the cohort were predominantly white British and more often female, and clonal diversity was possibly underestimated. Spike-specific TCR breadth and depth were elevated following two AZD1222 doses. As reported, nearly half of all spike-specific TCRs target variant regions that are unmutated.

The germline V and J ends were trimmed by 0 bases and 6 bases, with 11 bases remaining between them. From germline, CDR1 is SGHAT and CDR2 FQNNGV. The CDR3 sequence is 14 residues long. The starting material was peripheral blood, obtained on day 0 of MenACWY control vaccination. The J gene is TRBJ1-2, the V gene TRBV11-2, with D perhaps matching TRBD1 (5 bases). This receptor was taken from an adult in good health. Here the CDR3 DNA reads TGTGCCAGCAGCTTAGACAGGTTGGGGGATGGCTACACCTTC. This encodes CASSLDRLGDGYTF.